This TCR beta chain was documented in a study of cytomegalovirus exposure and HLA in healthy donors. General observations from the study: Most TCR sequences showed up rarely, but some public TCRs showed up in many donors. A few V segments could not be told apart, such as TRBV6-2 and TRBV6-3, and were left out.

Germline V gene lookup returns CDR1 SNHLY and CDR2 FYNNEI. Trimming cost V 7 bases and J 4 bases, with 13 bases left between them. The CDR3 runs 14 residues. A multiplex PCR was run with 60 Vbeta primers and 13 Jbeta primers. Sequencing used immunoSEQ multiplex PCR; TCRdb keeps in-frame clones, though not all of them. The data hold more than 110,000 clones, with roughly 70% observed a single time. This clone was detected a few times. Its antigen remains unidentified. This sequence originates from a man aged 25-45 years in good health and CMV-seronegative. This rearrangement joins TRBV2 to TRBJ1-4; tentative D call: TRBD1 (5 bases). The sample was PBMCs. The CDR3 spells CASNPRTSNEKLFF. The CDR3 nucleotides are TGTGCCAGCAACCCCCGGACAAGTAATGAAAAACTGTTTTTT. Full variable domain (remainder filled in from reference TRBV2 and TRBJ1-4): EPEVTQTPSHQVTQMGQEVILRCVPISNHLYFYWYRQILGQKVEFLVSFYNNEISEKSEIFDDQFSVERPDGSNFTLKIRSTKLEDSAMYFCASNPRTSNEKLFFGSGTQLSVL.